This entry concerns a single T cell receptor (beta chain). Its recognized antigen is unknown. The input lacks base qualities; no much larger clone sits a single base away. The sample comes from a study of T cells in Graves' hyperthyroidism and ophthalmopathy (dated by TCRdb to between 2018 and 2021). In the study overall: Peripheral blood was collected at initial diagnosis, before any treatment. Whether ophthalmopathy could be predicted prospectively was tested in an independent validation cohort made up of roughly 19 hyperthyroidism patients plus 17 patients who later progressed to ophthalmopathy. TCR Vbeta CDR3 sequencing of roughly 140 peripheral blood samples (approximately 44 ophthalmopathy, under 80 hyperthyroidism and roughly 17 progressor patients) is reported in the paper. In addition, the study compared T-cell repertoires in thyroid tissue and in blood from roughly six Graves' hyperthyroidism patients. To identify TCR V-J signatures that set the groups apart, the researchers used a discovery cohort of about a hundred patients, made up of around 40 with Graves' ophthalmopathy and about 60 with stable Graves' hyperthyroidism. The approximately 97 discovery patients were randomly divided into training and test sets at a 7:3 ratio. Once sampling was done, hyperthyroidism patients were given methimazole at a starting dose of 30 mg daily, whereas ophthalmopathy patients were given high-dose intravenous methylprednisolone. General study outcomes and caveats: No statistical method was used to set the sample size in advance, and investigators knew the group allocation. A 13 V-J signature model separated ophthalmopathy from stable hyperthyroidism, with 87.88% sensitivity and 81% to 82% specificity in cross-validation and 80%/75% in testing. In validation, the model predicted progression to ophthalmopathy a median of about 6 months before onset, with about 67% sensitivity and just under 75% specificity. Blood samples also contained most of the expanded thyroid clonotypes (frequency above 0.001), which suggests that blood repertoires may reflect thyroid immune responses.

Moderately to severely active disease, a Clinical Activity Score of at least 3, a NOSPECS grade of at least 4, and a duration under 3 months were present in ophthalmopathy patients. The study excluded patients with uncontrolled infections, other autoimmune diseases, pregnancy or lactation. Diagnoses were established on the basis of clinical symptoms, serum thyroxine and TRAb, thyroid ultrasound, and orbital computed tomography. Ficoll-Paque density gradient centrifugation was used to isolate PBMCs from 8 to 10 ml of fresh peripheral blood. Total RNA was extracted with Trizol reagent, and quality was checked on an Agilent 2100 Bioanalyzer. TCR beta CDR3 regions were amplified from RNA transcripts. The TCR CDR3 was subjected to a first round of RT-PCR using the HTBI primer set and the Qiagen OneStep RT-PCR kit. Libraries were constructed in a second round of multiplex PCR, after which size selection and purification were carried out. Libraries were sequenced paired-end with 100 bp reads on an Illumina HiSeq2000. The study's processing was this. SOAPnuke was used to process the raw data, throwing out any read that contained adapters or uncalled bases, had a mean Phred below 15, or lacked an exact constant-primer or identifier match. COPE v1.2.5 was used to merge high-quality paired reads, and clonotypes were defined as unique nucleotide sequences. Clonotypes were aligned to IMGT TRBV, TRBD and TRBJ reference segments using MiTCR v1.1. The analysis included only V-J combinations with a frequency above 0.0001, which together covered around 99% of the repertoires. A TCS score was defined as the ratio between F50 (clonal expansion) and ExV (chaos), using BLOSUM62-based TCRdist between CDR3 peptides within each V-J. Welch's t-statistics and random forest reduced 450 to 600 V-J features to 10 to 15, which were used in a naive Bayes classifier (R e1071). TCRdb redid the processing of the public reads, applying fastp at Q25 and MiXCR, and retained in-frame beta chains. Records with the same CDR3 protein are collapsed into one entry carrying the most frequent genes and DNA. The V and J calls come from TCRdb's annotation, not from the publication. Present in this sample are 330,000 or so distinct CDR3 sequences, approximately 18% of which were seen just once. Less than 40% of the sample rests with the top ten.

The cysteine opens and the phenylalanine closes a CDR3 of 14 amino acids. Only the CDR3 portion is preserved as DNA: 42 bases, with reading frame beginning at the first base. The germline V gene sets CDR1 to SGHRS and CDR2 to YFSETQ. Trimming leaves V shorter by 1 base and J shorter by 7 bases, with the junction holding 5 bases beyond the gene matches. Recombination joined TRBV5-1 with TRBJ1-1, with 9 bases in between that match TRBD1. The sequence came from a man aged 50-59 years with Graves' ophthalmopathy. The sequenced sample consisted of blood. The CDR3 loop reads CASSLSTGGSEAFF. The DNA sequence is given as TGCGCCAGCAGCTTGTCAACAGGGGGCAGTGAAGCTTTCTTT. Extended through the reference TRBV5-1 and TRBJ1-1 proteins, this CDR3 yields the full variable domain: KAGVTQTPRYLIKTRGQQVTLSCSPISGHRSVSWYQQTPGQGLQFLFEYFSETQRNKGNFPGRFSGRQFSNSRSEMNVSTLELGDSALYLCASSLSTGGSEAFFGQGTRLTVV.